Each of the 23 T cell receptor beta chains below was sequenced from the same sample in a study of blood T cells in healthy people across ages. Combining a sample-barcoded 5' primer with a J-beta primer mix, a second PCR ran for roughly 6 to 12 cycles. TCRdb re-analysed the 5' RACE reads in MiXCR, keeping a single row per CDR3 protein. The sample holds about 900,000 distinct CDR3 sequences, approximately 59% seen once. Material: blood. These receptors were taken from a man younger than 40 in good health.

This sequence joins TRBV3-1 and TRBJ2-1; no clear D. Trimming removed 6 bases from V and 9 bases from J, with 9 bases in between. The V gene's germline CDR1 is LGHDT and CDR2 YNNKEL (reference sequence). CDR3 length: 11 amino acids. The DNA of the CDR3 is TGTGCCAGCAGTCTAGAGTTTGAGCAGTTCTTC. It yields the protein CASSLEFEQFF.

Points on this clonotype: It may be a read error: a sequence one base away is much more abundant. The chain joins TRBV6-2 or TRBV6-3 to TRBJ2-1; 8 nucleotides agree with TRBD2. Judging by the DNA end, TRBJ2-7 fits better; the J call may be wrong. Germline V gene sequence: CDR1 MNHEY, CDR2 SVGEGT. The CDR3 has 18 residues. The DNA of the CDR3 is TGTGCCAGCAGCCGGCTATACGGGGGGGATCGCTCCTACAATGAGCAGTACTTC. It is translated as CASSRLYGGDRSYNEQYF.

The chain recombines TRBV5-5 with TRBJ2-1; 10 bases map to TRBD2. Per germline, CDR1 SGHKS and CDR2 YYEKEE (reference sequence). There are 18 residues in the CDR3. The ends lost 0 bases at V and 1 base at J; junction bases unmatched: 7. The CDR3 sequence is CASSLGGERGGSYNEQFF. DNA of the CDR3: TGTGCCAGCAGCTTGGGCGGAGAGCGGGGGGGATCCTACAATGAGCAGTTCTTC. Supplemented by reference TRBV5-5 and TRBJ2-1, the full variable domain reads DAGVTQSPTHLIKTRGQQVTLRCSPISGHKSVSWYQQVLGQGPQFIFQYYEKEERGRGNFPDRFSARQFPNYSSELNVNALLLGDSALYLCASSLGGERGGSYNEQFFGPGTRLTVL.

The CDR3: CASLGQSSYNEQFF. In DNA form, the CDR3 reads TGTGCCAGCTTGGGCCAAAGCTCCTACAATGAGCAGTTCTTC. The gene calls are TRBV6-2 or TRBV6-3 and TRBJ2-1, with D uncertain. The CDR3 loop spans 14 amino acids. The V end lost 8 bases, the J end lost 0 bases, and 11 bases lay between the germline ends. Germline V gene data show CDR1 as MNHEY and CDR2 as SVGEGT.

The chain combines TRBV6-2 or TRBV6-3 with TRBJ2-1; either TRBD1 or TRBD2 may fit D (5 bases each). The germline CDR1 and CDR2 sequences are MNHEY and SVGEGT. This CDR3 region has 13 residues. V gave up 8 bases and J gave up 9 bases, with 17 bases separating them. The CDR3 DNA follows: TGTGCCAGCGGCATGCCCGGGGCGGGTGAGCAGTTCTTC. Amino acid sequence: CASGMPGAGEQFF.

For the CDR3, the DNA is TGTGCCAGCAGTGCAGACGTTGCCTACGAGCAGTACTTC. Amino acid sequence: CASSADVAYEQYF. The rearrangement joins TRBV12-3 or TRBV12-4 to TRBJ2-7; D unresolved. V lost 5 bases and J 2 bases, leaving 10 bases between the germline ends. The length of the CDR3 is 13 residues.

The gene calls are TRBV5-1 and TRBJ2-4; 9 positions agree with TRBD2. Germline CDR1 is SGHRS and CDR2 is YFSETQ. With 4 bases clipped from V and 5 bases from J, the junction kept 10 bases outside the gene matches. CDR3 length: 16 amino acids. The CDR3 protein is CASSPSGVPPENIQYF. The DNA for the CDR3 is TGCGCCAGCAGCCCTAGCGGGGTCCCCCCGGAAAACATTCAGTACTTC.

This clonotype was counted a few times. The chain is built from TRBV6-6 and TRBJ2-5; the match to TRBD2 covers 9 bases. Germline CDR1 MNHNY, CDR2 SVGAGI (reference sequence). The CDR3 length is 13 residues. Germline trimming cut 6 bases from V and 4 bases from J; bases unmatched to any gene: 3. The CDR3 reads CASRPGLAETQYF. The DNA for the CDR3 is TGTGCCAGCAGGCCGGGACTAGCAGAGACCCAGTACTTC.

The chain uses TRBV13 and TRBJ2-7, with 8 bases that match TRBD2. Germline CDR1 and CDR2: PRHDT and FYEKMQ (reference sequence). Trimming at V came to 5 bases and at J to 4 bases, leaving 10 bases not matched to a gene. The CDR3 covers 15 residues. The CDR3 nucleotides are TGTGCCAGCAGCCTCCGACGGGGGGGACGGTACGAGCAGTACTTC. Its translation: CASSLRRGGRYEQYF.

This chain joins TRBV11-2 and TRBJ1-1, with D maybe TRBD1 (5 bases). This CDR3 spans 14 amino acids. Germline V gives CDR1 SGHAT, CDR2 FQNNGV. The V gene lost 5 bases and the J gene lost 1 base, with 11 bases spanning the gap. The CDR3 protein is CASSVGRGNTEAFF. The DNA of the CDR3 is TGTGCCAGCAGCGTAGGGAGGGGGAACACTGAAGCTTTCTTT.

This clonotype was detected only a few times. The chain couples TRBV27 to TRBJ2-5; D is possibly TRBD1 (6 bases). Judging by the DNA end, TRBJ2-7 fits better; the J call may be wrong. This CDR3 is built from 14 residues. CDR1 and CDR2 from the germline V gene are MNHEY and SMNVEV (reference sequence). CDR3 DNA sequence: TGTGCCAGCGGCCCGAACAGGGTAGCCGCCGAGCAGTACTTC. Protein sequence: CASGPNRVAAEQYF.

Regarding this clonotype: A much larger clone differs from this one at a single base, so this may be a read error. In nucleotides, the CDR3 is TGTGCCAGCAGTGCTGGAGGACGGATCCAAGAGACCCAGTACTTC. Protein: CASSAGGRIQETQYF. This chain joins TRBV2 and TRBJ2-5; D is possibly TRBD2 (5 bases). The CDR3 sequence is 15 residues long. Trimming pared 4 bases from V and 1 base from J, leaving 13 bases between. Per germline, CDR1 SNHLY and CDR2 FYNNEI.

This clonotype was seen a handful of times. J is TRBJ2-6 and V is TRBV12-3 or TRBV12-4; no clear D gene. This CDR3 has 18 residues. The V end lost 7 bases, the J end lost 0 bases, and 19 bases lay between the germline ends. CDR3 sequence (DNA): TGTGCCAGCACCTCTTCCCAGGATAAAACCTCTGGGGCCAACGTCCTGACTTTC. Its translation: CASTSSQDKTSGANVLTF.

The CDR3 spells CASSSPGRAEEGYTF. DNA of the CDR3: TGTGCCAGCAGTAGCCCGGGCAGGGCGGAGGAGGGCTACACCTTC. The rearrangement joins TRBV27 to TRBJ1-2; D might be TRBD1 (5 bases). The ends were cut back, 5 bases at V and 8 bases at J, with 21 bases in the middle. This CDR3 is built from 15 residues. CDR1 MNHEY and CDR2 SMNVEV come from the germline V gene (reference sequence).

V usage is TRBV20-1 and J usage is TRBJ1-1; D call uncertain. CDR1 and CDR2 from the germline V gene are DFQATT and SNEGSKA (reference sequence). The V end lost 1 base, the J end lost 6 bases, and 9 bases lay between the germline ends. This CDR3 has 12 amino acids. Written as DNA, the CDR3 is TGCAGTGCTAGAGGGCGGAGCCCTGAAGCTTTCTTT. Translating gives CSARGRSPEAFF.

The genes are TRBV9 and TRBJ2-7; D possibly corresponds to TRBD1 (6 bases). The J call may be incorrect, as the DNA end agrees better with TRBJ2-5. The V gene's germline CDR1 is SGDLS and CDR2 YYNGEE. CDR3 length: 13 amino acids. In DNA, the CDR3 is TGTGCCAGCAGCCCCGGGACAACCCAGACCCAGTACTTC. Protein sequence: CASSPGTTQTQYF.

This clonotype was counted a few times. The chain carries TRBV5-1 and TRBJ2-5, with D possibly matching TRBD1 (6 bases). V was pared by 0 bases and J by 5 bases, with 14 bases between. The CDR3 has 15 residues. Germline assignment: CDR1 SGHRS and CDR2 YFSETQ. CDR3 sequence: CASSLDSTGKETQYF. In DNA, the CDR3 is TGCGCCAGCAGCTTGGATTCTACAGGGAAGGAGACCCAGTACTTC.

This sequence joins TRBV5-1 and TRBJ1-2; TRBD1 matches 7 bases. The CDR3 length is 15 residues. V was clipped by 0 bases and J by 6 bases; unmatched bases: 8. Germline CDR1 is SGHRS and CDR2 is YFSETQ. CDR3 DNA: TGCGCCAGCAGCTTGGGCCCCGACAGGGTGAATGGCTACACCTTC. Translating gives CASSLGPDRVNGYTF.

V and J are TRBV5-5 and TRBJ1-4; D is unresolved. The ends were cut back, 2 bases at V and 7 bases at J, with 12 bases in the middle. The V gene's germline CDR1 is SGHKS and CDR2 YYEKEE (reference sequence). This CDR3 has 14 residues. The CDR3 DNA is TGTGCCAGCAGCTTAGGAAGGTTCGGTGAAAAACTGTTTTTT. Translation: CASSLGRFGEKLFF.

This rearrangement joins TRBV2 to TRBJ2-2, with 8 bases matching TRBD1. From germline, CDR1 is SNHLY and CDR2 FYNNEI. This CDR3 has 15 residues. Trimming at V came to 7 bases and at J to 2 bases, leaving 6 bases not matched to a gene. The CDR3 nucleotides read TGTGCCAGCAAGGGTGGACAGGGTAACACCGGGGAGCTGTTTTTT. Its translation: CASKGGQGNTGELFF.

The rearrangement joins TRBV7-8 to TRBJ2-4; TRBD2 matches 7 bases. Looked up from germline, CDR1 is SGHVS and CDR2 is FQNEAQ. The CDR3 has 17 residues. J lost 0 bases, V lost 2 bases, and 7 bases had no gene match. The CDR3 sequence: CASSLNWAGEAKNIQYF. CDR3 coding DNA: TGTGCCAGCAGCTTAAACTGGGCGGGGGAAGCCAAAAACATTCAGTACTTC.

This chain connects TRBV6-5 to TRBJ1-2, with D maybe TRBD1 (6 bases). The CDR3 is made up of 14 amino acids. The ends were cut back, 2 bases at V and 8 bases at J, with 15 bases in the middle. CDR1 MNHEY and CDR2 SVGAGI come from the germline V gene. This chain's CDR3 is CASSYDPGVRGYTF. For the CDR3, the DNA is TGTGCCAGCAGTTACGACCCAGGGGTCAGGGGCTACACCTTC.

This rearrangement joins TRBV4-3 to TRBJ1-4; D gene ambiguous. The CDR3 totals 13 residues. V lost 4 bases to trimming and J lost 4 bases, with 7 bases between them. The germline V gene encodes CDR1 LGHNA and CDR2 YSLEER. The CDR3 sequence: CASSPAFNEKLFF. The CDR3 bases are TGCGCCAGCAGCCCGGCCTTTAATGAAAAACTGTTTTTT.